This T cell receptor beta chain was captured by sequencing in a study of regulatory T cells in long-lasting Graves disease. Sample time point: newly diagnosed GD, antithyroid drugs for less than 3 months. RNA from PBMCs was the source of the TCR library. Diagnosis followed American Thyroid Association guidelines for Graves' disease. Patients all came to the study from an endocrinology department in Xi'an, China. The CDR3 runs to 15 residues. Trimming shortened V by 3 bases and J by 0 bases, and 15 bases separated the two germline ends. From germline, CDR1 is GTSNPN and CDR2 SVGIG (reference sequence). Construction of TCR beta libraries relied on iRepertoire HTBI primers and on Arm-PCR targeting CDR3 regions. Each CDR3 protein gets one entry after TCRdb re-called the multiplex PCR reads with MiXCR. The sample consists of 300,000 to 400,000 distinct CDR3 sequences, under 20% of them appearing once. This clonotype was observed many times. Its antigen is as yet unknown.

Broader study findings: Repertoires from persistent disease leaned toward TRBV28, TRBJ1-2 and TRBJ2-5.

The chain links TRBV30 to TRBJ2-7, with D maybe TRBD1 (6 bases). The starting material was peripheral blood mononuclear cells (PBMCs), obtained at new diagnosis, from a patient treated with antithyroid drugs. The sequence derives from a female donor with Graves disease. CDR3 residues: CAWRGHALSSYEQYF. Written as DNA, the CDR3 is TGTGCCTGGAGGGGACACGCGCTCAGCTCCTACGAGCAGTACTTC.